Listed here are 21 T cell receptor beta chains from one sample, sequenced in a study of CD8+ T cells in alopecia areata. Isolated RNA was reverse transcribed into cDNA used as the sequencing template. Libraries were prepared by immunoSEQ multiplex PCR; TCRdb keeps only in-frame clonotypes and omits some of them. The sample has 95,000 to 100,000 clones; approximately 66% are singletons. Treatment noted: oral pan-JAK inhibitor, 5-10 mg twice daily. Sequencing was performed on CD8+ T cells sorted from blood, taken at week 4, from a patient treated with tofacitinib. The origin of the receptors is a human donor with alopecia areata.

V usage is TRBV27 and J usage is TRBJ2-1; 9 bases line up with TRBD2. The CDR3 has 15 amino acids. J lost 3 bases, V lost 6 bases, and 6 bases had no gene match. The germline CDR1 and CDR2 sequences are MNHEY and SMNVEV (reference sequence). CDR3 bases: TGTGCCAGCAGCCCACCTAGCGGGGTCTACAATGAGCAGTTCTTC. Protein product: CASSPPSGVYNEQFF.

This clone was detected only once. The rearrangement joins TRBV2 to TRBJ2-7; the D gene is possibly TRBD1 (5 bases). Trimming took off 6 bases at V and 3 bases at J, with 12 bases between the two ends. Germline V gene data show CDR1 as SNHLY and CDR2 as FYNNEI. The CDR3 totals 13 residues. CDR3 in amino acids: CASRTPDSYEQYF. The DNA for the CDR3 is TGTGCCAGCAGGACACCCGACAGCTACGAGCAGTACTTC.

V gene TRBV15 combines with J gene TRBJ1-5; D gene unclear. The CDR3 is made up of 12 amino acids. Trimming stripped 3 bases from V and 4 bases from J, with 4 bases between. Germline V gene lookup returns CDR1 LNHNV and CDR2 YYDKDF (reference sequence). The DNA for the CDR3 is TGTGCCACCAGCAGCCTAAATCAGCCCCAGCATTTT. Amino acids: CATSSLNQPQHF.

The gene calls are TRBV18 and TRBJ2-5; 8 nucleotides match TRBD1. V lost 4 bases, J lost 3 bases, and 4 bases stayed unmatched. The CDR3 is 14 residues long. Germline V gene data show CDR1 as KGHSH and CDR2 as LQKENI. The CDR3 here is CASSQQGVEETQYF. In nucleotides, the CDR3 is TGTGCCAGCTCACAACAGGGGGTAGAAGAGACCCAGTACTTC.

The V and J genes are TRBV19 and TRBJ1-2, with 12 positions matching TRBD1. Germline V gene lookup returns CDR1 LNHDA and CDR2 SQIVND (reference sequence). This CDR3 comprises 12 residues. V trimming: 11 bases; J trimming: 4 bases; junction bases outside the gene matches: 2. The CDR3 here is CAGDRGPYGYTF. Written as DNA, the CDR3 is TGTGCCGGGGACAGGGGGCCCTATGGCTACACCTTC.

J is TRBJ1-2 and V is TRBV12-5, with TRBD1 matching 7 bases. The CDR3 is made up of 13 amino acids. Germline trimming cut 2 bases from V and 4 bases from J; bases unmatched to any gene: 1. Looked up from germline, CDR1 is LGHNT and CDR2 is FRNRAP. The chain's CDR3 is CASGLSGGYGYTF. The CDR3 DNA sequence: TGTGCTAGTGGTTTGTCAGGGGGCTATGGCTACACCTTC. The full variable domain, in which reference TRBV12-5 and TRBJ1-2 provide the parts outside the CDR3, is DARVTQTPRHKVTEMGQEVTMRCQPILGHNTVFWYRQTMMQGLELLAYFRNRAPLDDSGMPKDRFSAEMPDATLATLKIQPSEPRDSAVYFCASGLSGGYGYTFGSGTRLTVV.

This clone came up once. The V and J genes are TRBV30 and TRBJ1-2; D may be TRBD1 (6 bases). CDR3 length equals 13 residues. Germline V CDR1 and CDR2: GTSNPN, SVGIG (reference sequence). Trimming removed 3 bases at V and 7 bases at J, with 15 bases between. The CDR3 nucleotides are TGTGCCTGGAGACACACAGGGTGGTTTGGCTACACCTTC. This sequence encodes CAWRHTGWFGYTF.

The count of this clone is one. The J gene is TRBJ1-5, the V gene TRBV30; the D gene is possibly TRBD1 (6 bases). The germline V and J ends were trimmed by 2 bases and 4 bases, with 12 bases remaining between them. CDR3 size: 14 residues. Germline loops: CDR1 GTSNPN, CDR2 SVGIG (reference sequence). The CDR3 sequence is CAWSSLGANQPQHF. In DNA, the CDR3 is TGTGCCTGGAGTTCCTTGGGGGCGAATCAGCCCCAGCATTTT.

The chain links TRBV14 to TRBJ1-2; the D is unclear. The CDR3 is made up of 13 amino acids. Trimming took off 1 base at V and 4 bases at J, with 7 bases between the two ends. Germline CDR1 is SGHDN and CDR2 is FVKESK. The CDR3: CASSQGTVYGYTF. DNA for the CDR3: TGTGCCAGCAGCCAAGGGACCGTCTATGGCTACACCTTC. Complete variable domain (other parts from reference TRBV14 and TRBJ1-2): EAGVTQFPSHSVIEKGQTVTLRCDPISGHDNLYWYRRVMGKEIKFLLHFVKESKQDESGMPNNRFLAERTGGTYSTLKVQPAELEDSGVYFCASSQGTVYGYTFGSGTRLTVV.

The CDR3 sequence: CASNLPAGTGYNEQYF. The CDR3 DNA reads as TGTGCCAGCAACCTGCCGGCCGGGACAGGGTACAACGAGCAGTACTTC. This sequence joins TRBV2 and TRBJ2-7, with 9 bases aligning to TRBD1. The CDR3 contains 16 residues. Germline values: CDR1 SNHLY, CDR2 FYNNEI. The trim removed 7 bases at V and 5 bases at J, leaving 15 bases unmatched.

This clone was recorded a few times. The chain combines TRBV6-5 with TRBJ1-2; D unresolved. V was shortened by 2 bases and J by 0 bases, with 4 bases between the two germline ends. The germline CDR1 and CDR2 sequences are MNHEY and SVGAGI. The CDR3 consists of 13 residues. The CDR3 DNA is TGTGCCAGCAGTTACGGAGCTAACTATGGCTACACCTTC. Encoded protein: CASSYGANYGYTF.

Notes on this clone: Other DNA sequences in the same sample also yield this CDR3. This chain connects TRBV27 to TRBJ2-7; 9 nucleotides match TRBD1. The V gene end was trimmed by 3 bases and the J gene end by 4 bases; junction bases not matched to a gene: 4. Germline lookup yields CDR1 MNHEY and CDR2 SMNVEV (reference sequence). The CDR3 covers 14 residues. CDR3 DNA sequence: TGTGCCAGCAGTTTTAGTGGACAGGGGTACGAGCAGTACTTC. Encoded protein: CASSFSGQGYEQYF.

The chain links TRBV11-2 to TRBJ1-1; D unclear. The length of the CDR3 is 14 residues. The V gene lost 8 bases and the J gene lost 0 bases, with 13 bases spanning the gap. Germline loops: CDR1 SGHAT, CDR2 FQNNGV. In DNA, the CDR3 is TGTGCCAGCGGTAAGGATTCACTGAACACTGAAGCTTTCTTT. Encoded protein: CASGKDSLNTEAFF.

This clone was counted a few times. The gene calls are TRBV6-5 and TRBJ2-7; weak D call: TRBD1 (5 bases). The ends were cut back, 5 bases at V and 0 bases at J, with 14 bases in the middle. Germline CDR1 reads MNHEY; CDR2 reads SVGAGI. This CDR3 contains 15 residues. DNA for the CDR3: TGTGCCAGCAGTCCAACGGACACAGCCTCCTACGAGCAGTACTTC. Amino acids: CASSPTDTASYEQYF.

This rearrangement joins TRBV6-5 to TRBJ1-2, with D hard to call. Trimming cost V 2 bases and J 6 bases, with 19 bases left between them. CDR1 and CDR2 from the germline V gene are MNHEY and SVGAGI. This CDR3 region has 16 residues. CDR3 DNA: TGTGCCAGCAGTTACGGACCCTTCGATGGCCTTGATGGCTACACCTTC. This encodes CASSYGPFDGLDGYTF.

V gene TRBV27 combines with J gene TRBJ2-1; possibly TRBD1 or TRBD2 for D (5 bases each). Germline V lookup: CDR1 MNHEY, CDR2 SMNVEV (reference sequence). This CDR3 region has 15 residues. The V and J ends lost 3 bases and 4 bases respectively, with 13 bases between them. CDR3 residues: CASSFGGVRYNEQFF. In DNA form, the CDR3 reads TGTGCCAGCAGTTTTGGGGGAGTCCGGTACAATGAGCAGTTCTTC.

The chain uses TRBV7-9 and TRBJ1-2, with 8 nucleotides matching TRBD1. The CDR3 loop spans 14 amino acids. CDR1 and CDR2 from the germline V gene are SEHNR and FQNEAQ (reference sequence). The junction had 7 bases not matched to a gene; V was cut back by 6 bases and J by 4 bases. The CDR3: CASREQGGSYGYTF. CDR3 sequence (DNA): TGTGCCAGCAGGGAACAGGGGGGTAGCTATGGCTACACCTTC.

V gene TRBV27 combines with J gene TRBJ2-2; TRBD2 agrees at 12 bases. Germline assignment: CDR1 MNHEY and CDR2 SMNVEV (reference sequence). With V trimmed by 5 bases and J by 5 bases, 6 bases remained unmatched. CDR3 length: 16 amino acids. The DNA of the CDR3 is TGTGCCAGCAGTCCCGGACTAGCGGGATATACCGGGGAGCTGTTTTTT. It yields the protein CASSPGLAGYTGELFF.

CDR3 region: CASSPGRINYGYTF. CDR3 DNA: TGTGCCAGCAGCCCGGGACGGATCAACTATGGCTACACCTTC. This chain joins TRBV6-5 and TRBJ1-2, with D perhaps TRBD1 (5 bases). Germline CDR1 reads MNHEY; CDR2 reads SVGAGI. The V and J ends lost 6 bases and 2 bases respectively, with 13 bases between them. The CDR3 is 14 residues long.

CDR3 protein: CASSLVFSEATGELFF. The CDR3 nucleotides read TGTGCCAGCAGCTTAGTATTTTCAGAAGCCACCGGGGAGCTGTTTTTT. This chain joins TRBV7-8 and TRBJ2-2; D unclear. V dropped 1 base and J dropped 4 bases, with 13 bases sitting between them. CDR1 and CDR2 (germline): SGHVS, FQNEAQ. The CDR3 runs to 16 residues.

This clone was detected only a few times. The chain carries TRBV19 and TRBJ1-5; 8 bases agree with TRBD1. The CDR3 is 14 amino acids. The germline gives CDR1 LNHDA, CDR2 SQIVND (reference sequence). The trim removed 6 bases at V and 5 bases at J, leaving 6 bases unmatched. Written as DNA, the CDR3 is TGTGCCAGTAGACCTGACAGGGGTTATCAGCCCCAGCATTTT. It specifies CASRPDRGYQPQHF. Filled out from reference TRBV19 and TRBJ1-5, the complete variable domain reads DGGITQSPKYLFRKEGQNVTLSCEQNLNHDAMYWYRQDPGQGLRLIYYSQIVNDFQKGDIAEGYSVSREKKESFPLTVTSAQKNPTAFYLCASRPDRGYQPQHFGDGTRLSIL.